Reported below is one T cell receptor beta chain. This CDR3 comprises 16 residues. The V gene lost 4 bases and the J gene lost 3 bases, with 15 bases spanning the gap. Germline CDR1 PRHDT, CDR2 FYEKMQ (reference sequence). The method was immunoSEQ multiplex PCR; TCRdb's version includes in-frame clones alone and lacks a portion of them. The repertoire holds 160,000 or so clones, with approximately 96% as singletons. The data belong to a study of control samples from healthy donors and cancer patients. Material for sequencing was blood. The V call is TRBV13, the J call TRBJ2-2; D is possibly TRBD1 or TRBD2 (5 bases each). The sequence derives from a woman aged 35 to 49 in good health. The CDR3 loop reads CASSSPSGTYTGELFF. In nucleotides, the CDR3 is TGTGCCAGCAGCTCCCCCTCCGGGACGTACACCGGGGAGCTGTTTTTT.